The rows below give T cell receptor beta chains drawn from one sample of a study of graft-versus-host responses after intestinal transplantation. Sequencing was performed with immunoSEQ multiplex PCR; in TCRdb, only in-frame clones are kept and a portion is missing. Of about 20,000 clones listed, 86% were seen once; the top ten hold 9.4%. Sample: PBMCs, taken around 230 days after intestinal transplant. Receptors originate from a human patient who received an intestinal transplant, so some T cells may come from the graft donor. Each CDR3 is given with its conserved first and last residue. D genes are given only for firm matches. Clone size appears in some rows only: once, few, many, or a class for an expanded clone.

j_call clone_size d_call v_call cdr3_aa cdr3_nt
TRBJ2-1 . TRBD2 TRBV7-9 CASRPLAGGIYNEQFF TGTGCCTCCCGCCCACTAGCGGGGGGGATCTACAATGAGCAGTTCTTC
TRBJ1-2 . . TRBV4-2 CASRPRGGDYGYTF TGTGCCAGCAGACCCAGGGGAGGGGACTATGGCTACACCTTC
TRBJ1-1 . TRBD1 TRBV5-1 CASSFRQGAAEAFF TGCGCCAGCAGCTTCCGTCAGGGGGCGGCTGAAGCTTTCTTT
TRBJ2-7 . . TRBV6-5 CASAATSYEQYF TGTGCCAGCGCAGCGACTTCCTACGAGCAGTACTTC
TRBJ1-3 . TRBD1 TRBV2 CASSVDRGNTIYF TGTGCCAGCAGCGTGGACAGGGGAAACACCATATATTTT
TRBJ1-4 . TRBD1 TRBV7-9 CASSTPGTGGVSEKLFF TGTGCCAGCAGCACCCCCGGGACAGGGGGCGTAAGTGAAAAACTGTTTTTT
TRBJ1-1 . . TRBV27 CASKIQGFTEAFF TGTGCCAGCAAAATCCAGGGTTTCACTGAAGCTTTCTTT
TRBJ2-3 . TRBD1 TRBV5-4 CASSGPGQGTTDTQYF TGTGCCAGCAGCGGACCGGGACAGGGGACCACAGATACGCAGTATTTT
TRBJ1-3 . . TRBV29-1 CSVEEASGNTIYF TGCAGCGTTGAAGAAGCATCAGGAAACACCATATATTTT
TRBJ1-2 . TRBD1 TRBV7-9 CASSALDRAFYGYTF TGTGCCAGCAGCGCCCTCGACAGGGCATTCTATGGCTACACCTTC
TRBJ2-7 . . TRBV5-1 CASSPTGFYEQYF TGCGCCAGCTCTCCAACAGGGTTCTACGAGCAGTACTTC
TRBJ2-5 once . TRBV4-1 CASSQDPGQETQYF TGCGCCAGCAGCCAAGATCCGGGGCAAGAGACCCAGTACTTC
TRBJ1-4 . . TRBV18 CASSPLAGGSGSNEKLFF TGTGCCAGCTCACCACTGGCTGGGGGATCGGGCTCTAATGAAAAACTGTTTTTT
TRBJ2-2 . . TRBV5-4 CASSRRDLSTGELFF TGTGCCAGCAGCCGCCGGGACTTATCAACCGGGGAGCTGTTTTTT
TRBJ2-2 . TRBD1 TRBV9 CASSSGGTGGGTGELFF TGTGCCAGCAGCTCAGGAGGGACAGGGGGTGGAACCGGGGAGCTGTTTTTT
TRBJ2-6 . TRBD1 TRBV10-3 CAISERTGGSGANVLTF TGTGCCATCAGTGAGCGGACAGGGGGCTCTGGGGCCAACGTCCTGACTTTC
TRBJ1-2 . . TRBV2 CASSEDLWGVVGYGYTF TGTGCCAGCAGTGAAGATCTCTGGGGCGTGGTAGGCTATGGCTACACCTTC
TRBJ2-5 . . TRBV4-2 CASSQDLGVETQYF TGTGCCAGCAGCCAAGACTTAGGGGTGGAGACCCAGTACTTC
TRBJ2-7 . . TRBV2 CASSLGTHEQYF TGTGCCAGCAGCCTTGGGACCCACGAGCAGTACTTC
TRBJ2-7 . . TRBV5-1 CASSLVVGGPDEQYF TGCGCCAGCAGCTTGGTTGTGGGGGGGCCAGATGAGCAGTACTTC
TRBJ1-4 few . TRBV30 CAWTVGRERRKTVF TGTGCCTGGACCGTAGGGAGGGAACGGCGAAAAACTGTTTTT
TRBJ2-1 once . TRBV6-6 CASSYGGGDNEQFF TGTGCCAGCAGTTACGGGGGCGGAGACAATGAGCAGTTCTTC
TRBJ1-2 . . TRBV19 CASSVGDRANYGYTF TGTGCCAGTAGTGTCGGGGACCGCGCTAACTATGGCTACACCTTC
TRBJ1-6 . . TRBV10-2 CASSVQGTGSPLHF TGCGCCAGCAGTGTTCAAGGGACTGGATCACCCCTCCACTTT
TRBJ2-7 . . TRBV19 CASSYSAQDEQYF TGTGCCAGTAGTTACAGCGCTCAGGACGAGCAGTACTTC
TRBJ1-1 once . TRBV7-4 CASSLPVTEAFF TGTGCCAGCAGCTTACCGGTAACTGAAGCTTTCTTT
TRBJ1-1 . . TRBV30 CAWTTTFATEAFF TGTGCCTGGACTACCACGTTTGCCACTGAAGCTTTCTTT
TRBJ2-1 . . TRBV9 CASSVWGSGGNEQFF TGTGCCAGCAGCGTATGGGGGTCAGGCGGCAATGAGCAGTTCTTC
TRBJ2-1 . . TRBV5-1 CASSGFTESYNEQFF TGCGCCAGCAGCGGGTTCACGGAATCCTACAATGAGCAGTTCTTC
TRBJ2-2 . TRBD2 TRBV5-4 CASSLGLTGGKTNTGELFF TGTGCCAGCAGCTTGGGGCTGACGGGGGGGAAGACCAACACCGGGGAGCTGTTTTTT
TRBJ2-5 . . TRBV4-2 CASSQERTETQYF TGTGCCAGCAGCCAAGAAAGGACAGAGACCCAGTACTTC
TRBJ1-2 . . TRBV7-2 CATWGGYGYTF TGTGCCACATGGGGTGGCTATGGCTACACCTTC
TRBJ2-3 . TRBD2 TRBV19 CAIGTSGDTDTQYF TGTGCCATCGGGACTAGCGGGGACACAGATACGCAGTATTTT
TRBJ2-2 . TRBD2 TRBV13 CASSFSRTSGVVELFF TGTGCCAGCAGCTTCAGTAGGACTAGCGGGGTTGTGGAGCTGTTTTTT
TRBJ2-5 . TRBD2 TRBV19 CASSISAGGQTQYF TGTGCCAGTAGTATATCGGCGGGGGGGCAGACCCAGTACTTC
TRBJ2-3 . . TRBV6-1 CASSEARDPPDTQYF TGTGCCAGCAGTGAAGCCCGGGACCCGCCAGATACGCAGTATTTT
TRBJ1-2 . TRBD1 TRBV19 CASSMDRDNYGYTF TGTGCCAGTAGTATGGACAGGGATAACTATGGCTACACCTTC
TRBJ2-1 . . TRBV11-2 CASSLSGPEQFF TGTGCCAGCAGCTTATCTGGGCCCGAGCAGTTCTTC
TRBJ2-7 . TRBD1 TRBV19 CATIGTGSYEQYF TGTGCCACCATCGGGACAGGGTCCTACGAGCAGTACTTC
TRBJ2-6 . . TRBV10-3 CAIYAGSGANVLTF TGTGCCATCTACGCGGGGTCAGGGGCCAACGTCCTGACTTTC